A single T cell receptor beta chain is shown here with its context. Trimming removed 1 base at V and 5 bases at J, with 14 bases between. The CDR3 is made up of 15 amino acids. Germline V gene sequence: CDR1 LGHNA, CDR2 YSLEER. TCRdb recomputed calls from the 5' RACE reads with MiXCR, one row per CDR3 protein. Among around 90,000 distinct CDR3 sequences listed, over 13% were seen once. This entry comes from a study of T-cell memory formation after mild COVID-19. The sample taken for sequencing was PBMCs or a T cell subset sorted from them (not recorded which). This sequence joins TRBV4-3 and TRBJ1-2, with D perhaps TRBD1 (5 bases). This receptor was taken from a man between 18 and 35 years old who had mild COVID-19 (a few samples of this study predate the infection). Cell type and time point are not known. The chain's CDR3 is CASSQVPGLRYGYTF. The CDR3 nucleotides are TGCGCCAGCAGCCAAGTACCAGGGTTGCGTTATGGCTACACCTTC.